This T cell receptor beta chain was observed in a study of molecular identifiers for immune sequencing clone quantification. Naive CD8 T cells were sorted as CD8+CD4-CCR7+CD45RA+. The study's findings and limits: Effector cells had over 98% of their molecules in clones above 20 RNA copies, while naive cells had under 1%. Jurkat TCR RNA spiked in from one cell could reportedly be detected among about a million naive cells. Sizes of highly expanded clones could be underestimated through identical TCRs sharing a barcode.

MiXCR, applied by TCRdb to the PCR reads, yields one record per CDR3 protein. The sample lists about 510,000 distinct CDR3 sequences, around 23% occurring once. J gave up 0 bases and V 0 bases, and 10 bases lay outside the gene matches. The CDR3 has 19 residues. The germline gives CDR1 LGHDT, CDR2 YNNKEL (reference sequence). Only a few counts were recorded for this clonotype. The antigen remains undetermined. This chain links TRBV3-1 with TRBJ2-5; 10 bases map to TRBD2. The sequence derives from a human donor in good health. Some libraries in this study had Jurkat cell RNA spiked in. Sequencing used naive CD8+ T cells from blood, with Jurkat cell RNA spiked in. Indicated subset: FACS-sorted CD8+CD4-CCR7+CD45RA+ naive T cells. This CDR3 is CASSQEDQTSGAYQETQYF. The CDR3 DNA reads TGTGCCAGCAGCCAAGAGGATCAAACTAGCGGGGCCTACCAAGAGACCCAGTACTTC.